Listed here are 15 T cell receptor beta chains from one sample, sequenced in a study of cytomegalovirus exposure and HLA in healthy donors. Amplification used 60 Vbeta primers and 13 Jbeta primers. The assay was immunoSEQ multiplex PCR, and TCRdb's table has in-frame clones only and misses some. The sample carries roughly 130,000 clones, 70% to 85% recorded once. Source material: PBMCs. These receptors were obtained from a woman aged 45 to 65 in good health and CMV-seropositive.

The V gene is TRBV18, the J gene TRBJ1-4, with D possibly matching TRBD1 (5 bases). The CDR3 consists of 14 residues. Trimming shortened V by 1 base and J by 11 bases, and 14 bases separated the two germline ends. Germline V gene data show CDR1 as KGHSH and CDR2 as LQKENI. Here the CDR3 reads CASSPRDHAGKLFF. In DNA form, the CDR3 reads TGTGCCAGCTCACCACGGGATCATGCAGGGAAACTGTTTTTT.

V gene TRBV6-5 combines with J gene TRBJ2-5, with 9 bases aligning to TRBD2. Germline-derived CDR1 and CDR2 are MNHEY and SVGAGI. Unmatched junction bases numbered 5, after V lost 7 bases and J lost 2 bases. This CDR3 is built from 14 residues. DNA of the CDR3: TGTGCCAGCATGGGCGGGGGGGGACAAGAGACCCAGTACTTC. Protein: CASMGGGGQETQYF.

This chain connects TRBV27 to TRBJ2-7; D is unresolved. Germline loops: CDR1 MNHEY, CDR2 SMNVEV (reference sequence). The CDR3 length is 15 residues. Trimming took 3 bases from V and 4 from J, leaving 16 bases between them. The CDR3 bases are TGTGCCAGCAGTTTCCTACCGCCCACGACTTACGAGCAGTACTTC. It is translated as CASSFLPPTTYEQYF.

This chain links TRBV4-2 with TRBJ2-5, with TRBD2 as a possible D gene (6 bases). V was pared by 0 bases and J by 0 bases, with 14 bases between. The CDR3 covers 17 residues. CDR1 is LGHNA, CDR2 YNFKEQ, per germline. The CDR3 region is CASSQDGRDSYQETQYF. The CDR3 coding sequence is TGTGCCAGCAGCCAAGACGGGCGGGACTCGTACCAAGAGACCCAGTACTTC.

This chain uses TRBV7-9 with TRBJ1-5; 8 nucleotides agree with TRBD1. This CDR3 comprises 16 residues. V gave up 4 bases and J gave up 3 bases; unmatched junction bases: 8. Germline-derived CDR1 and CDR2 are SEHNR and FQNEAQ (reference sequence). In nucleotides, the CDR3 is TGTGCCAGCAGCTCAGTGGCAGGGGGCCACAATCAGCCCCAGCATTTT. Translated, it gives CASSSVAGGHNQPQHF.

The chain carries TRBV4-3 and TRBJ2-1, with D possibly TRBD1 on 6 matching bases. V was pared by 0 bases and J by 9 bases, with 12 bases between. Germline CDR1 reads LGHNA; CDR2 reads YSLEER. The CDR3 has 14 amino acids. This CDR3 reads CASSQDRKDSEQFF. The DNA of the CDR3 is TGCGCCAGCAGCCAAGACCGAAAGGACAGTGAGCAGTTCTTC.

V usage is TRBV6-5 and J usage is TRBJ2-4, with D tentatively TRBD1 (6 bases). CDR1 and CDR2 (germline): MNHEY, SVGAGI. The CDR3 sequence is 13 residues long. Trimming took off 5 bases at V and 1 base at J, with 6 bases between the two ends. In DNA, the CDR3 is TGTGCCAGCAGTGACAGGGCCAAAAACATTCAGTACTTC. It is translated as CASSDRAKNIQYF.

The genes are TRBV10-3 and TRBJ2-5; possible D gene TRBD2, 5 bases. This CDR3 spans 15 amino acids. Germline assignment: CDR1 ENHRY and CDR2 SYGVKD. V was shortened by 2 bases and J by 4 bases, with 14 bases between the two germline ends. The CDR3 protein is CAISEGVRETETQYF. The CDR3 DNA sequence: TGTGCCATCAGTGAGGGTGTAAGGGAGACAGAGACCCAGTACTTC.

In this sample, this clone turned up a few times. J is TRBJ2-5 and V is TRBV2, with 10 bases aligning to TRBD1. This CDR3 has 15 residues. CDR1 SNHLY and CDR2 FYNNEI come from the germline V gene. V shed 6 bases, J shed 2 bases, and the junction held 6 bases outside the gene matches. CDR3 sequence reads: CASRRDRGPQETQYF. CDR3 in DNA: TGTGCCAGCAGACGCGACAGGGGGCCACAAGAGACCCAGTACTTC.

The chain uses TRBV19 and TRBJ1-2, with a possible D match to TRBD1 (6 bases). The CDR3 runs to 16 residues. Germline V gene lookup returns CDR1 LNHDA and CDR2 SQIVND (reference sequence). V was clipped by 1 base and J by 1 base, with 13 bases between them. The CDR3 here is CASSIGTGPLNYGYTF. In nucleotides, the CDR3 is TGTGCCAGTAGTATAGGAACAGGGCCTCTTAACTATGGCTACACCTTC.

This clone was counted between two and nine times. The genes are TRBV7-3 and TRBJ1-1, with D tentatively TRBD1 (5 bases). In germline, CDR1 is SGHTA, CDR2 FQGTGA. The CDR3 covers 16 residues. V was trimmed by 5 bases and J by 0 bases, leaving 16 bases between them. The CDR3 DNA is TGTGCCAGCAGCCCCGGCGGGGACCGATTGAACACTGAAGCTTTCTTT. Its translation is CASSPGGDRLNTEAFF.

The chain recombines TRBV6-5 with TRBJ1-1; TRBD1 agrees at 8 bases. V gave up 7 bases and J gave up 4 bases; unmatched junction bases: 8. The germline gives CDR1 MNHEY, CDR2 SVGAGI. CDR3 length equals 14 residues. The chain's CDR3 is CASTAGGVSTEAFF. The CDR3 DNA is TGTGCCAGCACAGCAGGGGGCGTATCCACTGAAGCTTTCTTT.

The chain links TRBV6-5 to TRBJ1-2; a possible D gene is TRBD1 (6 bases). Germline assignment: CDR1 MNHEY and CDR2 SVGAGI. V lost 7 bases to trimming and J lost 4 bases, with 16 bases between them. There are 14 residues in the CDR3. For the CDR3, the DNA is TGTGCCAGCATCTCCAGGGGTATTAGCTATGGCTACACCTTC. It encodes CASISRGISYGYTF.

This clone was recorded a few times. A junction boundary mismatches the germline segment, possibly from a read error. V and J are TRBV25-1 and TRBJ2-7; no firm D call. This CDR3 is 11 amino acids long. From germline, CDR1 is MGHDK and CDR2 SYGVNS. The CDR3 DNA reads TGTGCCAGCAGTGTTTCTAGATCCCTTCACTTC. It codes for CASSVSRSLHF.

This rearrangement joins TRBV7-9 to TRBJ1-1; 8 nucleotides match TRBD1. This CDR3 has 14 amino acids. V shed 1 base and J 7 bases; nucleotides not matched to a gene: 5. Looked up from germline, CDR1 is SEHNR and CDR2 is FQNEAQ (reference sequence). CDR3 in DNA: TGTGCCAGCAGCTTAGACCGGGACAGGCATGAAGCTTTCTTT. Encoded protein: CASSLDRDRHEAFF. Full variable domain (remainder filled in from reference TRBV7-9 and TRBJ1-1): DTGVSQNPRHKITKRGQNVTFRCDPISEHNRLYWYRQTLGQGPEFLTYFQNEAQLEKSRLLSDRFSAERPKGSFSTLEIQRTEQGDSAMYLCASSLDRDRHEAFFGQGTRLTVV.